The 9 T cell receptor beta chains reported below all come from one sample, sequenced in a study of cytomegalovirus exposure and HLA in healthy donors (dated by TCRdb to 2016 to 2017). Library preparation was by the immunoSEQ multiplex PCR assay. The source is immuneACCESS, and TCRdb retained only in-frame sequences with V and J called. Part of the clones is not carried over; for the studies checked, unresolved V genes explain less than half of this, and the remainder is unexplained. In all, the sample holds 45,000 to 60,000 clones, and 80% to 95% of those were seen once. Together, the top ten hold 4.5% to 6% of the sample. The sample comprised PBMCs. The origin of the receptors is a woman aged 18 to 35 in good health and CMV-seronegative.

The chain couples TRBV14 to TRBJ1-2; 8 bases agree with TRBD1. In germline, CDR1 is SGHDN, CDR2 FVKESK. V lost 4 bases and J lost 2; bases outside the gene matches: 3. The CDR3 length is 14 residues. In DNA, the CDR3 is TGTGCCAGCAGCCCTCGGACAGGGAACTATGGCTACACCTTC. It translates to CASSPRTGNYGYTF.

The chain is built from TRBV19 and TRBJ1-3, with D possibly being TRBD1 (5 bases). Trimming removed 7 bases from V and 3 bases from J, with 13 bases in between. The CDR3 loop spans 14 amino acids. Germline CDR1 reads LNHDA; CDR2 reads SQIVND (reference sequence). DNA for the CDR3: TGTGCCAGTACTTCCAGGGCTGGTGGAAACACCATATATTTT. Residues: CASTSRAGGNTIYF. Together with reference TRBV19 and TRBJ1-3, the CDR3 gives the full variable domain: DGGITQSPKYLFRKEGQNVTLSCEQNLNHDAMYWYRQDPGQGLRLIYYSQIVNDFQKGDIAEGYSVSREKKESFPLTVTSAQKNPTAFYLCASTSRAGGNTIYFGEGSWLTVV.

The chain is built from TRBV5-1 and TRBJ1-4; a weak D match, TRBD1 (5 bases). Germline lookup yields CDR1 SGHRS and CDR2 YFSETQ. The CDR3 length is 14 residues. The V gene lost 3 bases and the J gene lost 8 bases, with 14 bases spanning the gap. For the CDR3, the DNA is TGCGCCAGCAGCTCCACAGGAATAAGGGAAAAACTGTTTTTT. Protein sequence: CASSSTGIREKLFF.

Here the CDR3 DNA reads TGTGCCATCAGGGAGGACAGGACAAGCACAGATACGCAGTATTTT. Translation: CAIREDRTSTDTQYF. The gene calls are TRBV10-3 and TRBJ2-3; 7 bases map to TRBD1. CDR3 length: 15 amino acids. The junction had 6 bases not matched to a gene; V was cut back by 6 bases and J by 0 bases. The germline CDR1 and CDR2 sequences are ENHRY and SYGVKD.

This clone came up a few times. The chain combines TRBV15 with TRBJ1-4; 7 bases match TRBD1. CDR1 is LNHNV and CDR2 is YYDKDF in the germline V gene (reference sequence). CDR3 length: 17 amino acids. J lost 0 bases, V lost 1 base, and 5 bases had no gene match. The CDR3 here is CATSRVTGQTTNEKLFF. The CDR3 DNA sequence: TGTGCCACCAGCAGAGTAACGGGACAGACAACTAATGAAAAACTGTTTTTT.

The chain carries TRBV29-1 and TRBJ2-7; the D gene is possibly TRBD1 (5 bases). This CDR3 has 15 residues. Germline V gene sequence: CDR1 SQVTM, CDR2 ANQGSEA. Trimming took 7 bases from V and 3 from J, leaving 22 bases between them. The CDR3 nucleotides are TGCAGCGCCCTGGCCGCAGGGAATTATAACTACGAGCAGTACTTC. It encodes CSALAAGNYNYEQYF.

This sequence joins TRBV15 and TRBJ2-7; a possible D gene is TRBD1 (5 bases). The V and J ends lost 0 bases and 2 bases respectively, with 14 bases between them. Germline values: CDR1 LNHNV, CDR2 YYDKDF (reference sequence). The CDR3 sequence is 16 residues long. The CDR3 nucleotides read TGTGCCACCAGCAGAGATATCGCGCAGGGCCCCTACGAGCAGTACGTC. Protein product: CATSRDIAQGPYEQYV.

The rearrangement links TRBV5-6 to TRBJ2-2; weak D call: TRBD2 (6 bases). Trimming shortened V by 0 bases and J by 3 bases, and 12 bases separated the two germline ends. From germline, CDR1 is SGHDT and CDR2 YYEEEE. The CDR3 runs to 16 residues. CDR3 sequence (DNA): TGTGCCAGCAGCTTGGTAGCGGTGGCAGACACCGGGGAGCTGTTTTTT. It yields the protein CASSLVAVADTGELFF.

The V gene is TRBV27, the J gene TRBJ2-5; 11 bases agree with TRBD2. This CDR3 spans 20 amino acids. CDR1 is MNHEY and CDR2 is SMNVEV in the germline V gene (reference sequence). With V trimmed by 1 base and J by 0 bases, 13 bases remained unmatched. The CDR3 region has the DNA TGTGCCAGCAGTTTATATTATTATAGCGGGGGGGATACCTACCAAGAGACCCAGTACTTC. Its translation is CASSLYYYSGGDTYQETQYF.